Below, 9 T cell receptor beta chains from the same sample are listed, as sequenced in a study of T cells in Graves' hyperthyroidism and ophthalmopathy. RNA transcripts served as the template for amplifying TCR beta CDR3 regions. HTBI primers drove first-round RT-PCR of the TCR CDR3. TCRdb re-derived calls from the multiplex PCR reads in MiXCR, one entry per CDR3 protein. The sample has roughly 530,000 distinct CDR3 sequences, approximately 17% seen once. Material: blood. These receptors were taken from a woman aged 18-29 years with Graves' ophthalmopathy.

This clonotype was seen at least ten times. CDR3 protein: CASSFIAGDNEQFF. The CDR3 DNA sequence: TGTGCCAGCAGCTTTATCGCAGGTGACAATGAGCAGTTCTTC. The gene calls are TRBV7-9 and TRBJ2-1; D ambiguous. V was pared by 3 bases and J by 5 bases, with 11 bases between. The CDR3 totals 14 residues. Germline V gene sequence: CDR1 SEHNR, CDR2 FQNEAQ (reference sequence).

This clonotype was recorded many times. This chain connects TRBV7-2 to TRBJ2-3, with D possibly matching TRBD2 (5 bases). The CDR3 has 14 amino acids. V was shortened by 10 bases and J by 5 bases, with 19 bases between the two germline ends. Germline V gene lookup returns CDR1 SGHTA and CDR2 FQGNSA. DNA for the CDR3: TGTGCCACTCTTGCCTGGGGAGAGGAAGATACGCAGTATTTT. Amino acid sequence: CATLAWGEEDTQYF.

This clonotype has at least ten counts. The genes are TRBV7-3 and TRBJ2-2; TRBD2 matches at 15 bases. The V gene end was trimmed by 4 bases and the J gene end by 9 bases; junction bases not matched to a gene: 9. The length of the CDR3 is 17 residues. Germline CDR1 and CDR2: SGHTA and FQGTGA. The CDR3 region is CASSSGLAGGLNRELFF. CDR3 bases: TGTGCCAGCAGCTCCGGACTAGCGGGGGGGCTAAACCGGGAGCTGTTTTTT.

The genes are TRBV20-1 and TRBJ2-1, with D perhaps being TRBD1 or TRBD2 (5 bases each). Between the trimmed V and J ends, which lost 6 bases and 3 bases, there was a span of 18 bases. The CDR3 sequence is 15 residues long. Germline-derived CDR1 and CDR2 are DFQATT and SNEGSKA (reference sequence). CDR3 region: CSAPGTETFYNEQFF. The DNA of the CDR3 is TGCAGTGCACCCGGGACGGAGACTTTCTACAATGAGCAGTTCTTC.

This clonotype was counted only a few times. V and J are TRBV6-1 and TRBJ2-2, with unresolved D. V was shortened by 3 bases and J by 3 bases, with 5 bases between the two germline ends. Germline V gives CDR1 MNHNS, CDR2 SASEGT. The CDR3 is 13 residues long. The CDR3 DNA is TGTGCCAGCAGTGAGTGGGACACCGGGGAGCTGTTTTTT. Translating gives CASSEWDTGELFF.

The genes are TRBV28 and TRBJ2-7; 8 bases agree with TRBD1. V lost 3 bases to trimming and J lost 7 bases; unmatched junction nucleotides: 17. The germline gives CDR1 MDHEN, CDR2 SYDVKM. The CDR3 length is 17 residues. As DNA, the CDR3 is TGTGCCAGCAGTTTGATTGGGTGGACAGGGCCAGGTGGTGAGCAGTACTTC. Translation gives CASSLIGWTGPGGEQYF.

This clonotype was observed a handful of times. The DNA for the CDR3 is TGCAGTGCTAGGGCAGCCGGGACTAGCGGGGGAGGGGCCTACGAGCAGTACTTC. Amino acids: CSARAAGTSGGGAYEQYF. This chain links TRBV20-1 with TRBJ2-7; TRBD2 agrees at 14 bases. Germline CDR1 DFQATT, CDR2 SNEGSKA (reference sequence). With 3 bases clipped from V and 2 bases from J, the junction kept 12 bases outside the gene matches. This CDR3 contains 18 residues.

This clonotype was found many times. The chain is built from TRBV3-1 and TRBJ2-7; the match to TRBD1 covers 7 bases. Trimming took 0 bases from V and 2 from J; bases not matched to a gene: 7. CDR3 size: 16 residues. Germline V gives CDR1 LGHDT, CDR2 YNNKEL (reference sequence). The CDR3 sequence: CASSQDGPTGTYEQYF. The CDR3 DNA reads TGTGCCAGCAGCCAAGATGGCCCGACAGGGACCTACGAGCAGTACTTC.

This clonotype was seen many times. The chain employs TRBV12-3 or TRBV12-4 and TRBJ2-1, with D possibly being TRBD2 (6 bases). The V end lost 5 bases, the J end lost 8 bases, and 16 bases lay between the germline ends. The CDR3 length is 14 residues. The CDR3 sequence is CASSESTSSDEQFF. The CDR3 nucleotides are TGTGCCAGCAGTGAATCAACTAGCTCGGATGAGCAGTTCTTC.